These 25 T cell receptor beta chains came from one sample sequenced in a study of cytomegalovirus exposure and HLA in healthy donors. PCR used 60 Vbeta primers and 13 Jbeta primers. Assay used: immunoSEQ multiplex PCR; TCRdb lists only in-frame clones, some missing. The sample has around 150,000 clones, around 83% seen once. Sequencing was done on a sample of PBMCs. The origin of the receptors is a man in his forties or fifties in good health and CMV-seropositive.

In nucleotides, the CDR3 is TGTGCCAGCAGCATCCGGGACAGGGGGCCTCAGCCCCAGCATTTT. It is translated as CASSIRDRGPQPQHF. The chain is built from TRBV7-2 and TRBJ1-5; the match to TRBD1 covers 12 bases. The CDR3 runs to 15 residues. From germline, CDR1 is SGHTA and CDR2 FQGNSA. After removal of 5 bases from V and 6 bases from J, the junction contained 5 bases not matched to a gene.

The chain employs TRBV6-5 and TRBJ1-5, with D hard to call. V lost 0 bases and J lost 2, with 11 bases in between. This CDR3 has 16 amino acids. From germline, CDR1 is MNHEY and CDR2 SVGAGI. The CDR3 protein is CASSYSWRVGNQPQHF. In DNA, the CDR3 is TGTGCCAGCAGTTACTCCTGGAGGGTTGGCAATCAGCCCCAGCATTTT.

V usage is TRBV7-6 and J usage is TRBJ2-1; 10 bases match TRBD1. The trim removed 5 bases at V and 3 bases at J, leaving 4 bases unmatched. CDR1 SGHVS and CDR2 FNYEAQ come from the germline V gene. CDR3 length equals 15 residues. As DNA, the CDR3 is TGTGCCAGCAGCCCGACAGGGGGCGGCTACAATGAGCAGTTCTTC. It encodes CASSPTGGGYNEQFF.

The CDR3 DNA follows: TGTGCCAGCAGCTTGGGCGGCCCCGGCTCCTACGAGCAGTACGTC. It is translated as CASSLGGPGSYEQYV. The V gene is TRBV5-4, the J gene TRBJ2-7; D is undetermined. With 0 bases removed from V and 0 bases from J, the gap between germline ends came to 10 bases. CDR1 and CDR2 (germline): SGHNT, YYREEE (reference sequence). The CDR3 contains 15 residues.

This clone was picked up a small number of times. The rearrangement joins TRBV6-1 to TRBJ1-5; TRBD1 aligns across 10 bases. The CDR3 has 15 residues. V lost 5 bases and J lost 5; bases outside the gene matches: 6. Germline CDR1 MNHNS, CDR2 SASEGT. CDR3 in DNA: TGTGCCAGCAGTTTCGGACAGGGGGGAGATCAGCCCCAGCATTTT. Translation: CASSFGQGGDQPQHF.

The V gene is TRBV4-1, the J gene TRBJ2-5, with TRBD2 matching 11 bases. The CDR3 spans 17 residues. Germline V gives CDR1 MGHRA, CDR2 YSYEKL. V dropped 3 bases and J dropped 0; count of bases not matched to a gene: 6. Written as DNA, the CDR3 is TGCGCCAGCAGCCATTCTCCGGGACTAGCGGACCAAGAGACCCAGTACTTC. Residues: CASSHSPGLADQETQYF.

The chain joins TRBV19 to TRBJ2-2, with D perhaps matching TRBD2 (5 bases). The CDR3 runs to 17 residues. The germline V and J ends were trimmed by 6 bases and 8 bases, with 25 bases remaining between them. From germline, CDR1 is LNHDA and CDR2 SQIVND (reference sequence). CDR3 in DNA: TGTGCCAGTAGACGGGGTCTAGCAGAAACCCCGGGAGGGGAGCTGTTTTTT. Its translation: CASRRGLAETPGGELFF.

This sequence joins TRBV10-2 and TRBJ2-7; 7 positions match TRBD1. CDR3 size: 12 residues. Germline V gene lookup returns CDR1 WSHSY and CDR2 SAAADI. After removal of 8 bases from V and 2 bases from J, the junction contained 3 bases not matched to a gene. The CDR3 loop is CASGQAAYEQYF. The CDR3 DNA sequence: TGCGCCAGCGGACAGGCCGCCTACGAGCAGTACTTC.

This chain links TRBV7-9 with TRBJ2-4; possible D gene TRBD1, 6 bases. The CDR3 contains 16 residues. The germline V gene encodes CDR1 SEHNR and CDR2 FQNEAQ (reference sequence). Trimming left V 2 bases short and J 3 bases short, with 14 bases between. Here the CDR3 reads CASSLYRAGVKNIQYF. CDR3 in DNA: TGTGCCAGCAGCTTATATCGGGCAGGGGTCAAAAACATTCAGTACTTC.

This chain links TRBV5-1 with TRBJ1-2; no clear D. The germline V and J ends were trimmed by 4 bases and 9 bases, with 19 bases remaining between them. The CDR3 has 14 residues. Germline values: CDR1 SGHRS, CDR2 YFSETQ. The CDR3 is CASSLPPPTMSYTF. The DNA for the CDR3 is TGCGCCAGCAGCCTCCCTCCGCCGACTATGAGCTACACCTTC.

J is TRBJ2-7 and V is TRBV6-5, with D unclear. Germline V lookup: CDR1 MNHEY, CDR2 SVGAGI. The CDR3 is 12 residues long. Trimming pared 5 bases from V and 6 bases from J, leaving 11 bases between. The CDR3 nucleotides are TGTGCCAGCAGTGTGGGTAGCCGCGAGCAGTACTTC. It specifies CASSVGSREQYF.

This chain connects TRBV27 to TRBJ1-1, with 7 bases fitting TRBD1. J was trimmed by 4 bases and V by 5 bases; bases with no gene match: 10. From germline, CDR1 is MNHEY and CDR2 SMNVEV (reference sequence). The CDR3 runs 15 residues. Here the CDR3 reads CASSTLQGTVTEAFF. The CDR3 nucleotides are TGTGCCAGCAGTACCCTACAGGGGACGGTCACTGAAGCTTTCTTT.

This clone was seen only a few times. The J gene is TRBJ1-1, the V gene TRBV18; D gene unclear. CDR1 KGHSH and CDR2 LQKENI come from the germline V gene. V lost 4 bases and J lost 9, with 15 bases in between. The CDR3 is 13 residues long. DNA for the CDR3: TGTGCCAGCTCACTGGACCGGGATCAAAAAGCTTTCTTT. Protein: CASSLDRDQKAFF.

V gene TRBV5-1 combines with J gene TRBJ2-5; the match to TRBD1 covers 7 bases. CDR1 SGHRS and CDR2 YFSETQ come from the germline V gene. The J segment lost 4 bases and the V segment lost 0 bases, leaving 9 bases of the junction unmatched. This CDR3 has 16 residues. This chain's CDR3 is CASSLGRDSKLETQYF. In DNA form, the CDR3 reads TGCGCCAGCAGCTTGGGACGGGACAGTAAACTAGAGACCCAGTACTTC.

V gene TRBV5-1 combines with J gene TRBJ2-1, with a tentative D call TRBD2 (6 bases). This CDR3 has 17 residues. The ends were cut back, 2 bases at V and 7 bases at J, with 22 bases in the middle. Germline V CDR1 and CDR2: SGHRS, YFSETQ. CDR3 DNA: TGCGCCAGCAGCTTCGGCTTTACAATGGGAGGCGGGAATGAGCAGTTCTTC. Protein: CASSFGFTMGGGNEQFF.

The V and J genes are TRBV28 and TRBJ1-2, with D perhaps TRBD1 (5 bases). Germline V gene data show CDR1 as MDHEN and CDR2 as SYDVKM. This CDR3 has 12 amino acids. The ends were cut back, 7 bases at V and 4 bases at J, with 10 bases in the middle. CDR3: CASTSTVYGYTF. As DNA, the CDR3 is TGTGCCAGCACATCGACAGTCTATGGCTACACCTTC.

This clone was observed a few times. The CDR3 nucleotides read TGCGCCAGCAGCGGCGGGACGGAGACCCAGTACTTC. Its translation is CASSGGTETQYF. The rearrangement joins TRBV5-1 to TRBJ2-5; maybe TRBD2 (6 bases). The V gene lost 4 bases and the J gene lost 5 bases, with 9 bases spanning the gap. The germline V gene has CDR1 SGHRS and CDR2 YFSETQ. The CDR3 spans 12 residues.

This chain uses TRBV28 with TRBJ1-1, with 12 bases aligning to TRBD1. CDR3 length: 17 amino acids. Germline CDR1 and CDR2: MDHEN and SYDVKM. Trimming cost V 5 bases and J 1 base; bases outside gene matches: 8. The CDR3 here is CASSLGTGGRRNTEAFF. The CDR3 region has the DNA TGTGCCAGCAGTCTCGGGACAGGGGGCCGAAGGAACACTGAAGCTTTCTTT.

In nucleotides, the CDR3 is TGTGCCAGCACCACAAGGGTAGGGGGTGGCACTGAAGCTTTCTTT. This sequence encodes CASTTRVGGGTEAFF. This chain connects TRBV6-1 to TRBJ1-1; a weak D match, TRBD1 (6 bases). V lost 7 bases and J lost 4, with 19 bases in between. The germline CDR1 and CDR2 sequences are MNHNS and SASEGT. The CDR3 is 15 amino acids.

This chain joins TRBV7-8 and TRBJ2-5; 9 nucleotides line up with TRBD2. V lost 3 bases and J lost 5; bases outside the gene matches: 7. Germline V gene lookup returns CDR1 SGHVS and CDR2 FQNEAQ. The CDR3 consists of 15 residues. CDR3: CASSFSGGYLETQYF. The CDR3 DNA is TGTGCCAGCAGCTTTAGCGGGGGATATTTGGAGACCCAGTACTTC.

This clone has only one observation. The J gene is TRBJ2-3, the V gene TRBV5-1, with 7 nucleotides matching TRBD1. This CDR3 comprises 15 residues. The V and J ends lost 1 base and 0 bases, in that order; junction bases with no gene match: 2. The V gene's germline CDR1 is SGHRS and CDR2 YFSETQ. The CDR3 nucleotides read TGCGCCAGCAGCTTGAGGGACAGCAGCACAGATACGCAGTATTTT. It translates to CASSLRDSSTDTQYF.

The chain combines TRBV2 with TRBJ1-1; 7 positions match TRBD1. CDR3 length equals 14 residues. J was trimmed by 1 base and V by 7 bases; bases with no gene match: 6. In germline, CDR1 is SNHLY, CDR2 FYNNEI. The CDR3 region has the DNA TGTGCCAGCACGACAGGGATGTCGAACACTGAAGCTTTCTTT. It specifies CASTTGMSNTEAFF.

This clone was counted a few times. This rearrangement joins TRBV2 to TRBJ1-6, with D tentatively TRBD1 (6 bases). Germline CDR1 SNHLY, CDR2 FYNNEI. CDR3 size: 13 residues. The V and J ends lost 3 bases and 9 bases respectively, with 9 bases between them. CDR3 region: CASSDRGSSPLHF. In DNA form, the CDR3 reads TGTGCCAGCAGTGACAGGGGAAGTTCACCCCTCCACTTT.

V is TRBV15 and J is TRBJ1-1, with D perhaps TRBD1 (5 bases). In germline, CDR1 is LNHNV, CDR2 YYDKDF (reference sequence). The V end lost 3 bases, the J end lost 5 bases, and 19 bases lay between the germline ends. This CDR3 region has 16 residues. Here the CDR3 DNA reads TGTGCCACCAGCAGCGGTTCTACAGGAAGGGGAACTGAAGCTTTCTTT. It codes for CATSSGSTGRGTEAFF.

The chain employs TRBV2 and TRBJ1-2, with D uncertain. This CDR3 has 14 amino acids. The V gene lost 4 bases and the J gene lost 8 bases, with 17 bases spanning the gap. Germline CDR1 and CDR2: SNHLY and FYNNEI. Here the CDR3 reads CASSGRGGSQGYTF. In DNA form, the CDR3 reads TGTGCCAGCAGTGGACGGGGTGGCTCACAAGGCTACACCTTC.